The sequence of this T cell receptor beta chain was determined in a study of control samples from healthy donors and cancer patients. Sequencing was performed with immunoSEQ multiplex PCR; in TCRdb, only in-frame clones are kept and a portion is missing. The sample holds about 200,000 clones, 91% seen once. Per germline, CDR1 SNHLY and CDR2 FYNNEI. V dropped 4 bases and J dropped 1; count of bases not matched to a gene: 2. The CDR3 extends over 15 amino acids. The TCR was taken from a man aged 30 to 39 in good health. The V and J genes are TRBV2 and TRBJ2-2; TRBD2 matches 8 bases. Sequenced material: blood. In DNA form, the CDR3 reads TGTGCCAGCAGTGGGACTAGCCTGAACACCGGGGAGCTGTTTTTT. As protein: CASSGTSLNTGELFF. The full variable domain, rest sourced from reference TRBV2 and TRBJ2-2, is EPEVTQTPSHQVTQMGQEVILRCVPISNHLYFYWYRQILGQKVEFLVSFYNNEISEKSEIFDDQFSVERPDGSNFTLKIRSTKLEDSAMYFCASSGTSLNTGELFFGEGSRLTVL.